The clone carrying this T cell receptor beta chain was picked up a small number of times. Libraries were prepared by immunoSEQ multiplex PCR; TCRdb keeps only in-frame clonotypes and omits some of them. The data contain about 16,000 clones, 75% to 85% of them singletons. The sample belongs to a study of somatic mutations in cytotoxic T cells in rheumatoid arthritis. On the study more broadly: Each patient's diagnosis was followed right away by a blood draw (over 29 ml EDTA), before any treatment. Some V beta antibody-stained T-cell populations were flow-sorted at nearly 100% purity, including V beta1+ cells sequenced for TCRB.

The V gene end was trimmed by 3 bases and the J gene end by 4 bases; junction bases not matched to a gene: 3. Germline lookup yields CDR1 LNHDA and CDR2 SQIVND (reference sequence). The CDR3 consists of 15 residues. This TCR derives from an adult with rheumatoid arthritis. The chain employs TRBV19 and TRBJ2-1, with TRBD2 matching 10 bases. The sample comprised CD8+ T cells sorted from blood. CDR3 DNA: TGTGCCAGTAGTATGACTAGCGGGTATTACAATGAGCAGTTCTTC. This encodes CASSMTSGYYNEQFF.